The present TCR beta chain was sequenced within a study of blood T cell repertoires in COVID-19. Turning to the study itself: Samples representing acute and convalescent COVID-19 were sourced from the United States, Italy and Spain. T cells, B-cell-depleted T cells, or PBMCs provided the cDNA or gDNA that served as material.

The CDR3 covers 13 residues. The germline V and J ends were trimmed by 7 bases and 6 bases, with 15 bases remaining between them. Some clones are missing from TCRdb's copy, which holds only in-frame ones; the method was immunoSEQ multiplex PCR. This table has 200,000 to 250,000 clones, over 75% appearing once. The chain employs TRBV12-3 or TRBV12-4 and TRBJ1-1; unclear D gene. The sequence was obtained from a woman in her 40s with acute or convalescent COVID-19. Material: peripheral blood. The DNA for the CDR3 is TGTGCCAGCACTCGCCAGGTGAGGGCTGAAGCTTTCTTT. Protein sequence: CASTRQVRAEAFF.